This T cell receptor (beta chain) was found in a study of tumor-infiltrating lymphocytes in oesophageal squamous cell carcinoma. TCRdb re-analysed the PCR reads in MiXCR, keeping a single row per CDR3 protein. The sample lists about 17,000 distinct CDR3 sequences, 45% to 50% occurring once. The germline V gene encodes CDR1 MNHNS and CDR2 SASEGT. The CDR3 contains 15 residues. This clonotype was obtained from a female donor with esophageal squamous cell carcinoma. Sequencing input: normal esophageal tissue next to the tumor. This rearrangement joins TRBV6-1 to TRBJ2-7; 14 bases fit TRBD2. The J call may be incorrect, as the DNA end agrees better with TRBJ2-4. The CDR3 nucleotides read TGTGCCAGCAGTGAGACTAGCGGGGGGGCCAACATTCAGTACTTC. This codes for CASSETSGGANIQYF.